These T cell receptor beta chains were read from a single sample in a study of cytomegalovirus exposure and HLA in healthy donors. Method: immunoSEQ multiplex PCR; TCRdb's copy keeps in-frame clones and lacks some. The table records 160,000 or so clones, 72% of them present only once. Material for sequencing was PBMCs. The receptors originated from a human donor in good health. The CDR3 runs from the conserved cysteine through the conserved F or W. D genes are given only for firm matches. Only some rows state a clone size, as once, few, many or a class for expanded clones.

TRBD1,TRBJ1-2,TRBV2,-,CASSANRGSGYTF,TGTGCCAGCAGTGCTAACAGGGGGAGCGGCTACACCTTC
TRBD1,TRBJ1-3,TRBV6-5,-,CASSYSGTERNTIYF,TGTGCCAGCAGTTACTCGGGGACAGAACGGAACACCATATATTTT
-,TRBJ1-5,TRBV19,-,CASSMDVGGYSNQPQHF,TGTGCCAGTAGTATGGACGTGGGAGGGTATAGCAATCAGCCCCAGCATTTT
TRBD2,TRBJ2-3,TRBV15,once,CATSGRGAADTQYF,TGTGCCACCAGCGGGCGGGGGGCGGCAGATACGCAGTATTTT
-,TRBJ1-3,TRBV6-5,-,CASSYSGGGGNTIYF,TGTGCCAGCAGTTACTCCGGGGGAGGTGGAAACACCATATATTTT
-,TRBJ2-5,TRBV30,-,CAWSPLLRGEETQYF,TGTGCCTGGAGTCCTCTCCTCAGGGGAGAAGAGACCCAGTACTTC
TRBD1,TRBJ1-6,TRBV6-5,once,CASRGGTGSSPLHF,TGTGCCAGCAGGGGGGGGACAGGGTCATCACCCCTCCACTTT
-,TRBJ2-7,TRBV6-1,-,CASSEVRATYEQYF,TGTGCCAGCAGTGAAGTGCGGGCCACCTACGAGCAGTACTTC
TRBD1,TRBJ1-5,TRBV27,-,CASSRGWGQGMEPQHF,TGTGCCAGCAGTCGGGGGTGGGGACAGGGGATGGAGCCCCAGCATTTT
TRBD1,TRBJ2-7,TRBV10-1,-,CASRDRGGHEQYF,TGCGCCAGCAGGGACAGGGGAGGACACGAGCAGTACTTC
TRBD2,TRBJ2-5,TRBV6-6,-,CASSYSQAGGQETQYF,TGTGCCAGCAGTTACTCTCAAGCGGGGGGACAAGAGACCCAGTACTTC
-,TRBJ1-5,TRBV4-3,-,CASSQGTSGNQPQHF,TGCGCCAGCAGCCAGGGGACATCGGGCAATCAGCCCCAGCATTTT
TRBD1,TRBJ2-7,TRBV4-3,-,CASSQDGTGYEQYF,TGCGCCAGCAGCCAAGATGGGACAGGGTACGAGCAGTACTTC
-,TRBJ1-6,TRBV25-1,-,CASSGRADSPLHF,TGTGCCAGCAGTGGCAGGGCGGATTCACCCCTCCACTTT
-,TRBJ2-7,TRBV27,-,CASNFPEQYF,TGTGCCAGCAACTTTCCCGAGCAGTACTTC
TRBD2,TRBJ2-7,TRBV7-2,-,CASSFRGGITRVYEQYF,TGTGCCAGCAGCTTCCGCGGGGGGATCACGAGGGTCTACGAGCAGTACTTC
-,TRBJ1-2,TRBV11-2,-,CASSRWTDIANYGYTF,TGTGCCAGCAGTCGGTGGACGGACATAGCTAACTATGGCTACACCTTC
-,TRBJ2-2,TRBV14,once,CASSPRFRGTGELFF,TGTGCCAGCAGCCCTCGGTTTCGAGGGACCGGGGAGCTGTTTTTT
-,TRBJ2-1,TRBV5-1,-,CASSLGPGIYNEQFF,TGCGCCAGCAGCTTAGGTCCCGGGATATACAATGAGCAGTTCTTC
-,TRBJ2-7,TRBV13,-,CASSLGITTTEEQYF,TGTGCCAGCAGCTTAGGGATTACTACTACTGAAGAGCAGTACTTC
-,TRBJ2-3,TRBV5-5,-,CASSLDSTSTDTQYF,TGTGCCAGCAGCCTCGACAGCACTAGCACAGATACGCAGTATTTT
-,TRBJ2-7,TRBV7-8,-,CASSPRGSYEQYF,TGTGCCAGCAGCCCTCGGGGGTCCTACGAGCAGTACTTC
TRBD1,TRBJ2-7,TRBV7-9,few,CASSGQGDEQYF,TGTGCCAGCAGCGGACAGGGGGACGAGCAGTACTTC
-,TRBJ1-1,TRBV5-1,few,CASSDAGTEAFF,TGCGCCAGCAGCGACGCGGGGACTGAAGCTTTCTTT
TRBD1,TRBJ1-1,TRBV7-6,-,CASSLGQGASTEAFF,TGTGCCAGCAGCCTCGGACAGGGGGCGAGCACTGAAGCTTTCTTT
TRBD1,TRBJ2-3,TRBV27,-,CASSTRAGQGSTDTQYF,TGTGCCAGCAGTACAAGGGCGGGACAGGGTTCCACAGATACGCAGTATTTT
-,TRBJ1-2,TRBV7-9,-,CASSFGGDYGYTF,TGTGCCAGCAGCTTTGGAGGGGACTATGGCTACACCTTC
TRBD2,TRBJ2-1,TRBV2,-,CATFRLAGGLDNEQFF,TGTGCCACCTTTCGGCTAGCGGGGGGGCTCGACAATGAGCAGTTCTTC
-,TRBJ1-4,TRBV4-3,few,CASSQMGAGNEKLFF,TGCGCCAGCAGCCAAATGGGGGCGGGCAATGAAAAACTGTTTTTT
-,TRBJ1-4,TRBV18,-,CASSQGLGSTNEKLFF,TGTGCCAGCTCACAGGGACTCGGGTCAACTAATGAAAAACTGTTTTTT
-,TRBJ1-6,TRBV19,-,CASSAAVGGDGNSPLHF,TGTGCCAGTAGTGCCGCTGTAGGAGGGGATGGAAATTCACCCCTCCACTTT
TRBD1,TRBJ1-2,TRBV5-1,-,CASSVTGGPSYGYTF,TGCGCCAGCAGCGTGACAGGGGGCCCCTCATATGGCTACACCTTC
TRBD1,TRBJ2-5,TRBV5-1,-,CASSQQGETQYF,TGCGCCAGCAGCCAACAGGGGGAGACCCAGTACTTC
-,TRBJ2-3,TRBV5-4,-,CASSRAGARSTDTQYF,TGTGCCAGTTCAAGGGCGGGGGCCCGAAGCACAGATACGCAGTATTTT
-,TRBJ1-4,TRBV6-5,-,CASSSLGAQNEKLFF,TGTGCCAGCAGTAGCCTAGGGGCGCAGAATGAAAAACTGTTTTTT
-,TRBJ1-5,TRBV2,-,CASSPGREEGQPQHF,TGTGCCAGCAGTCCCGGCAGGGAAGAAGGTCAGCCCCAGCATTTT
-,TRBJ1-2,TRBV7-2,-,CASSGTGTPYGYTF,TGTGCCAGCAGCGGCACCGGGACACCCTATGGCTACACCTTC
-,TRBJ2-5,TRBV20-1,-,CSARYGETQYF,TGCAGTGCTAGATACGGAGAGACCCAGTACTTC
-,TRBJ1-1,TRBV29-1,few,CSFAGLNTEAFF,TGCAGCTTCGCAGGGTTGAACACTGAAGCTTTCTTT
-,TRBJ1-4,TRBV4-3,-,CASTPGVGEKLFF,TGCGCCAGCACCCCAGGGGTCGGTGAAAAACTGTTTTTT
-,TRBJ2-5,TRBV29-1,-,CSVEGQGTPGETQYF,TGCAGCGTTGAAGGGCAGGGGACCCCTGGTGAGACCCAGTACTTC
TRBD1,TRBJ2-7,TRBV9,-,CASSPRQGTYEQYF,TGTGCCAGCAGCCCACGACAGGGAACCTACGAGCAGTACTTC
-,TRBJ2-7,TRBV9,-,CASSVGDGGPLEQYF,TGTGCCAGCAGCGTAGGGGACGGGGGGCCATTAGAGCAGTACTTC
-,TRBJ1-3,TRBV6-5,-,CASREGGYSGNTIYF,TGTGCCAGCAGGGAGGGAGGGTACTCTGGAAACACCATATATTTT
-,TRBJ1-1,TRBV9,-,CASSVATDNTEAFF,TGTGCCAGCAGCGTAGCGACAGACAACACTGAAGCTTTCTTT
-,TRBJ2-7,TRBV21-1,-,CASRKTSGGRPYEQYF,TGTGCCAGCAGAAAGACTAGCGGGGGCCGCCCCTACGAGCAGTACTTC
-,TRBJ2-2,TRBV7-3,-,CASSLTRSTGELFF,TGTGCCAGCAGCTTAACGCGCTCGACCGGGGAGCTGTTTTTT
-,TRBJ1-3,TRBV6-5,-,CASSRTAGNTIYF,TGTGCCAGCAGTAGGACAGCGGGAAACACCATATATTTT
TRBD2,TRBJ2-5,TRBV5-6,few,CASSLFSGGRRETQYF,TGTGCCAGCAGCTTATTTAGCGGGGGCCGACGAGAGACCCAGTACTTC
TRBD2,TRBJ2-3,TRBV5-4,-,CASTPTTGLASTDTQYF,TGTGCCAGCACCCCAACTACGGGACTAGCGAGCACAGATACGCAGTATTTT
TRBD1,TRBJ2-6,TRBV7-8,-,CASSLGDRGLGANVLTF,TGTGCCAGCAGCTTAGGGGATAGGGGGCTTGGGGCCAACGTCCTGACTTTC
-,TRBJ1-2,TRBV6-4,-,CASSETGRNGYTF,TGTGCCAGCAGTGAGACAGGTAGGAATGGCTACACCTTC
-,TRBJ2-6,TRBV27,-,CASRRRDNPISGANVLTF,TGTGCCAGCAGGAGACGGGACAACCCAATCTCTGGGGCCAACGTCCTGACTTTC
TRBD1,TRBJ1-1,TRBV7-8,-,CASSWGQGNTEAFF,TGTGCCAGCAGCTGGGGACAGGGCAACACTGAAGCTTTCTTT
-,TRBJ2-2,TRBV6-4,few,CASSDSPDTGELFF,TGTGCCAGCAGTGACTCGCCAGACACCGGGGAGCTGTTTTTT
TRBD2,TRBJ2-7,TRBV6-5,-,CASLGWGLAGYEQYF,TGTGCCAGCCTAGGGTGGGGACTAGCGGGGTACGAGCAGTACTTC
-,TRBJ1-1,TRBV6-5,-,CASSRLQGRTEAFF,TGTGCCAGCAGCCGCCTCCAGGGGCGAACTGAAGCTTTCTTT
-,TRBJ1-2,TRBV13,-,CASSSTPGEYTYGYTF,TGTGCCAGCAGCTCCACCCCAGGGGAATATACCTATGGCTACACCTTC
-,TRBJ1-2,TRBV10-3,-,CAISELSANYGYTF,TGTGCCATCAGTGAGTTATCAGCTAACTATGGCTACACCTTC
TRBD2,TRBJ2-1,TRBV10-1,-,CASSAGLANNEQFF,TGCGCCAGCAGTGCGGGACTAGCCAACAATGAGCAGTTCTTC